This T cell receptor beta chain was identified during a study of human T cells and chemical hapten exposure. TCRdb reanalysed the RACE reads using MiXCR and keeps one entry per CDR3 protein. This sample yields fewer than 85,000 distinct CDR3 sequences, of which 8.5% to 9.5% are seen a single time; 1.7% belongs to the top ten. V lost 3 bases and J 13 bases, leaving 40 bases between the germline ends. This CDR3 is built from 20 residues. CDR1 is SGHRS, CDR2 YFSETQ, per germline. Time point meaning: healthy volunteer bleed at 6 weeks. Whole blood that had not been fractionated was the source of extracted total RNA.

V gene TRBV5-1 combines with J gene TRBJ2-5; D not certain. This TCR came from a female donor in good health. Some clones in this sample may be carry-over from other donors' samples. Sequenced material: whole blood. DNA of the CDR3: TGCGCCAGCAGCTGGGTAAATCGATCGGTCCTTCCGGAGACCCAGTACGTCCTGTACTTC. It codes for CASSWVNRSVLPETQYVLYF.